This TCR beta chain was found in a study of CXCR3-negative and CXCR3-positive naive CD8 T cells. Regarding the study as a whole: TCR strength was inferred from TRB CDR3 properties, while surface CD5 was comparable between naive subsets. TRB CDR3 hydrophobicity was greater in CXCR3-positive naive cells than in CXCR3-negative naive cells. Naive CXCR3-negative cells resembled naive CXCR3-positive cells in TRBV-TRBJ usage; memory cells differed. Comparably high diversity was seen in both naive subsets, and much lower diversity in memory CD8+ cells.

This CDR3 region has 13 residues. The germline V gene has CDR1 SQVTM and CDR2 ANQGSEA. cDNA libraries for TRB were generated by 5' RACE incorporating UMI labels. TCRdb reprocessed the 5' RACE reads; each CDR3 protein has one entry and no DNA is given. This sample contains 130,000 or so distinct CDR3 sequences. Identification of naive CD8+ T cells rested on CD45RO-CCR7+CD27+CD95- status. About this clonotype itself: The antigen is undetermined.

The sequencing input was naive CXCR3+ CD8+ T cells from blood. As for subset: CD45RO-CCR7+CD27+CD95- naive CD8+ T cells expressing CXCR3 (TNR3+). The sequence derives from a human donor in good health. Some clones in this sample may be carry-over from other donors' samples. This chain uses TRBV29-1 with TRBJ2-7; TCRdb lists TRBD1, though no DNA is available to test this call. CDR3 amino acids: CSVEEGRGNEQYF.